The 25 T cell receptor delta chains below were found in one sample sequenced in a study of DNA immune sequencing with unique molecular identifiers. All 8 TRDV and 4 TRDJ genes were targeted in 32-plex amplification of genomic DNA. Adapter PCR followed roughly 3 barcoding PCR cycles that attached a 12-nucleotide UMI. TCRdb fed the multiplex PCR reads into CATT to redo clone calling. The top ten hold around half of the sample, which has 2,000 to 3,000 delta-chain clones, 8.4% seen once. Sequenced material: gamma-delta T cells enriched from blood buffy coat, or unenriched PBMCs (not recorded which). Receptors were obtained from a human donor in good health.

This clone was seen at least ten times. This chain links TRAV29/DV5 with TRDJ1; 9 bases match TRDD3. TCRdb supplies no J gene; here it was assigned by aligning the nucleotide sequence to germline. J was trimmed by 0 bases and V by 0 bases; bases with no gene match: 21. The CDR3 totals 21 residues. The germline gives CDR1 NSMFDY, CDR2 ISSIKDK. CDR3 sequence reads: CAASAFSYGSHWGTYTDKLIF. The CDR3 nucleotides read TGTGCAGCAAGCGCGTTTTCCTACGGGTCTCACTGGGGGACCTACACCGATAAACTCATCTTT.

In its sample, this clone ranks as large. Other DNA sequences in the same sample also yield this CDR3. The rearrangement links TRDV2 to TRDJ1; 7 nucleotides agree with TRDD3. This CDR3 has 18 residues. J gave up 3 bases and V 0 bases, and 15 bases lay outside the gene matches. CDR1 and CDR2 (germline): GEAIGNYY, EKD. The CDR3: CACDTVSGGSLVPDKLIF. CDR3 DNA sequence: TGTGCCTGTGACACCGTATCCGGGGGATCCCTGGTGCCCGATAAACTCATCTTT.

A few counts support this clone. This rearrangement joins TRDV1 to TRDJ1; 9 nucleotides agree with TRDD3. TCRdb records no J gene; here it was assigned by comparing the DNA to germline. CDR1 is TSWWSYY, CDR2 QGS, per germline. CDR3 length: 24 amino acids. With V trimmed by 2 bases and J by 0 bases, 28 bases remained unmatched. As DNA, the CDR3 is TGTGCTCTTGGGGAATTATTGGGTATTACGGGCTGGGGGATGCCGGGCGGGTACACCGATAAACTCATCTTT. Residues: CALGELLGITGWGMPGGYTDKLIF.

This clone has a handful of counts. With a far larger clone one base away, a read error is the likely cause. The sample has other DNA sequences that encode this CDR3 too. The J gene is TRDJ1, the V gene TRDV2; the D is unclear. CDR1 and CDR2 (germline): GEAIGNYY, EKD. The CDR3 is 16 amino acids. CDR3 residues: CACDPSDRKYTDKLIF. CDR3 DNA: TGTGCCTGTGACCCGTCCGATCGGAAGTACACCGATAAACTTATCTTT.

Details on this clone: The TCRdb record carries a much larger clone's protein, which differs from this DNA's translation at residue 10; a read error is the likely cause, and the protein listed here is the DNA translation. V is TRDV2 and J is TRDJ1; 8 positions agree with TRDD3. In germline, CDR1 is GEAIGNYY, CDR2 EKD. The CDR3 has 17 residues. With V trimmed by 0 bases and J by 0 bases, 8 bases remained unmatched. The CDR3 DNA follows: TGTGCCTGTGACACCTTAACTGGGGGGTATGACACCGATAAACTCATCTTT. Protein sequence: CACDTLTGGYDTDKLIF.

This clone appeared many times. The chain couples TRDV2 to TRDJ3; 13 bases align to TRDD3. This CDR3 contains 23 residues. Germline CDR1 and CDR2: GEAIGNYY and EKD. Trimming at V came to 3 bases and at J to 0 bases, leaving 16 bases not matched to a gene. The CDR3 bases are TGTGCCTGTGACGCCACCCAAACTGGGGGATACGCTTCCAGCTCCTGGGACACCCGACAGATGTTTTTC. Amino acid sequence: CACDATQTGGYASSSWDTRQMFF.

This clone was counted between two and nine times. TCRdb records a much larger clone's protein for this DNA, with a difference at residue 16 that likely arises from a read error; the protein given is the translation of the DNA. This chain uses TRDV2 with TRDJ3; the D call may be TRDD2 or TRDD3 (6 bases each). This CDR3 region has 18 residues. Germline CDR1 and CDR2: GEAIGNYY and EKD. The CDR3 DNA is TGTGCCTGTGACACCGCTGGGGCGACTTCCTGGGACACCCGACAGTTGTTTTTC. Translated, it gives CACDTAGATSWDTRQLFF.

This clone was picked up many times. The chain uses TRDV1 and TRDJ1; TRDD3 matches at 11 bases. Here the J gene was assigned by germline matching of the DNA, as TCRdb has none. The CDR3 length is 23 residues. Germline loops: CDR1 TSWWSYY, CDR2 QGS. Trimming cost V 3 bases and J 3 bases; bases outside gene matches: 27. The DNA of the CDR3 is TGTGCTCTTGGGGAGGTGGGGACCGGCCAGCTGGGGGATACCCTCGGTGGGTCCGATAAACTCATCTTT. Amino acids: CALGEVGTGQLGDTLGGSDKLIF.

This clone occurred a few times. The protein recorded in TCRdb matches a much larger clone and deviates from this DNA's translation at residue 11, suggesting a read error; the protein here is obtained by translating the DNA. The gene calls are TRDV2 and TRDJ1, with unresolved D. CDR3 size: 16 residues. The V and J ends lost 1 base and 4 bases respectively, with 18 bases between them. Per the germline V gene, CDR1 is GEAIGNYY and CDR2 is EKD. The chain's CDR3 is CACDTPLVLHIDKLIF. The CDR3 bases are TGTGCCTGTGACACACCCCTTGTACTTCACATCGATAAACTCATCTTT.

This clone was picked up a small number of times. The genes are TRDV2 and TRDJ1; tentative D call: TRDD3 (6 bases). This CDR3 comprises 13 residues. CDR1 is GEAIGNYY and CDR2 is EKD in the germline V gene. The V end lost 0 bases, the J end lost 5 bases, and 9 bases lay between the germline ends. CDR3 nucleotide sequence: TGTGCCTGTGACACCGGGGGGAAGGATAAACTCATCTTT. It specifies CACDTGGKDKLIF.

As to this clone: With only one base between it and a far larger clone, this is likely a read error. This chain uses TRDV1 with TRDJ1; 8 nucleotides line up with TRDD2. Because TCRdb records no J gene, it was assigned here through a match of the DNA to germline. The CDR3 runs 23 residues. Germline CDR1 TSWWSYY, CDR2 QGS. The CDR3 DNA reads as TGTGCTCTTGGGGACCTACCAAGGACTTCCTACGTCCGGGGGGGGACGTACACCGATACACTCATCTTT. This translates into CALGDLPRTSYVRGGTYTDTLIF.

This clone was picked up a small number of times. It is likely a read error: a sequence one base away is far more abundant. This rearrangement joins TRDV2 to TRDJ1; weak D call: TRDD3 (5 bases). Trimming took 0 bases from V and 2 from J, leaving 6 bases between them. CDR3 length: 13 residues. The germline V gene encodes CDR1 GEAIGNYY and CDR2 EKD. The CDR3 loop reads CACDTRGTDKLIF. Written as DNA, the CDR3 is TGTGCCTGTGACACCCGGGGGACCGATAAACTCATCTTT.

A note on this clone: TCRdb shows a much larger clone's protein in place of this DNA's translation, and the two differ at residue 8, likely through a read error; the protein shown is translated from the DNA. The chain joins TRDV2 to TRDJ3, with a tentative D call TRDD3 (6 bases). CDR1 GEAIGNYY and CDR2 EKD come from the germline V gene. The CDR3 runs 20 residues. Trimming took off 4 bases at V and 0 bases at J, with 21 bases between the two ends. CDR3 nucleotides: TGTGCCTGTGATCCCATTGTACAGGGGGAAAGCTCCTGGGACACCCGACAGATGTTTTTC. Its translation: CACDPIVQGESSWDTRQMFF.

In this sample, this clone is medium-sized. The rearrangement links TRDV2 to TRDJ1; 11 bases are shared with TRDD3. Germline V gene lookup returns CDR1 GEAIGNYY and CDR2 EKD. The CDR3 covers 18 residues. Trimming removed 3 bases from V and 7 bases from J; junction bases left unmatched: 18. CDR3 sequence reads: CACDPVGTAGGYRGKLIF. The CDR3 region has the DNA TGTGCCTGTGACCCCGTCGGGACGGCTGGGGGATACCGGGGTAAACTCATCTTT.

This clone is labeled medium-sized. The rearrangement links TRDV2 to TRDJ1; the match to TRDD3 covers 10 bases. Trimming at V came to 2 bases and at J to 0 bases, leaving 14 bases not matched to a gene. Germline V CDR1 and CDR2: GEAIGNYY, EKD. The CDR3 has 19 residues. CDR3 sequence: CACDKLGDKTPVYTDKLIF. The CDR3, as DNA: TGTGCCTGTGACAAGCTGGGGGATAAAACACCTGTGTACACCGATAAACTCATCTTT.

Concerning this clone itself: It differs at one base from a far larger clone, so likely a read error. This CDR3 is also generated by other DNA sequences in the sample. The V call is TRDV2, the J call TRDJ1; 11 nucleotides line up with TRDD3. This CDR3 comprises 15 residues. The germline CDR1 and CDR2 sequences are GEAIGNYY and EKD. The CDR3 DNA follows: TGTGCCTGTGCCCAACTGGGGGATAGGGACGATAAACTCATTTTT. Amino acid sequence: CACAQLGDRDDKLIF.

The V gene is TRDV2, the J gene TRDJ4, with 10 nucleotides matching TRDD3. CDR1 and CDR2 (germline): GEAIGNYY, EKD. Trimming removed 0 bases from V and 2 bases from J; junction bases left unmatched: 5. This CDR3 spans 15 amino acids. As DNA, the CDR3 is TGTGCCTGTGACACCGGCTCGGGGGATACGAGACCCCTGATCTTT. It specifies CACDTGSGDTRPLIF.

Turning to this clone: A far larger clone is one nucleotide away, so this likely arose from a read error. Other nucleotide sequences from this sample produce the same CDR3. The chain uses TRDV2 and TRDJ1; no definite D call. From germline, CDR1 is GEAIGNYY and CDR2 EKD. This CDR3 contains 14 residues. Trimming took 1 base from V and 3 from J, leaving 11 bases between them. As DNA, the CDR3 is TGTGCCTGTGACACTGTCGCGCTACCCGATAAACTCATCTTT. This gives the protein CACDTVALPDKLIF.

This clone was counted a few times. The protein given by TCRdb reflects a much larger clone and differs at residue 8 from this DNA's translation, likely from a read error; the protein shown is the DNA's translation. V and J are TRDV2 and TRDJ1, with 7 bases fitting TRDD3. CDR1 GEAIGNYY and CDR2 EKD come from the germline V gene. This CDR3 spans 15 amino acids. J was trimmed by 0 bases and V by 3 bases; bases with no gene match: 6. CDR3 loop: CACDLLGSDTDKLIF. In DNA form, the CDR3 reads TGTGCCTGTGACCTACTGGGGTCAGACACCGATAAACTCATCTTT.

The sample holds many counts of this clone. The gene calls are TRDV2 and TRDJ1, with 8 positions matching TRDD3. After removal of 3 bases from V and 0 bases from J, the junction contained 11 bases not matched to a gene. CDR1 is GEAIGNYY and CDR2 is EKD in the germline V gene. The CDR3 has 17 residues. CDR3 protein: CACDPLGDREYTDKLIF. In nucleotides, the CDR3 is TGTGCCTGTGACCCTCTGGGGGACCGAGAGTACACCGATAAACTCATCTTT.

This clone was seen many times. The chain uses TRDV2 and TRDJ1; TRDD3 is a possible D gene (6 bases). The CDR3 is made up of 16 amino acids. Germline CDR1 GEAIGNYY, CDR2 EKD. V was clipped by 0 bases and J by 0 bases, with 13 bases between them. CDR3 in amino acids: CACDTVGGPYTDKLIF. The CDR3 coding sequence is TGTGCCTGTGACACCGTTGGGGGTCCGTACACCGATAAACTCATCTTT.

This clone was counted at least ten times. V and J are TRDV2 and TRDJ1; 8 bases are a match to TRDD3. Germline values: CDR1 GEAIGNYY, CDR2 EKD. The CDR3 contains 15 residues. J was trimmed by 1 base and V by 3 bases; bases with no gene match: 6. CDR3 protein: CACDWVLGGTDKLIF. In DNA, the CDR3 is TGTGCCTGTGACTGGGTACTGGGGGGCACCGATAAACTCATCTTT.

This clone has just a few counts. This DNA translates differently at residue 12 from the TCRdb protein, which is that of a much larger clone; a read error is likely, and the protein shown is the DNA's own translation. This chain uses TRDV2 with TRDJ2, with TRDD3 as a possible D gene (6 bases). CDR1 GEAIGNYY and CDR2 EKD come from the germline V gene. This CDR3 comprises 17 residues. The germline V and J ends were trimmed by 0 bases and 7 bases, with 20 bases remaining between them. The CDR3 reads CACDTGLGGPEVAQLFF. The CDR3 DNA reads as TGTGCCTGTGACACCGGGCTAGGGGGACCCGAGGTAGCACAACTCTTCTTT.

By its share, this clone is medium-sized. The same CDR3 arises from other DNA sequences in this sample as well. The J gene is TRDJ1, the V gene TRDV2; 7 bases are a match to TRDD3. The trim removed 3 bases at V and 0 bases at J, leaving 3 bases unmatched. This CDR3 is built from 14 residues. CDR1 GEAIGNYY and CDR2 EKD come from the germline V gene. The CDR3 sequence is CACDPWGNTDKLIF. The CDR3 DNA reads TGTGCCTGTGACCCGTGGGGGAACACCGATAAACTCATCTTT.

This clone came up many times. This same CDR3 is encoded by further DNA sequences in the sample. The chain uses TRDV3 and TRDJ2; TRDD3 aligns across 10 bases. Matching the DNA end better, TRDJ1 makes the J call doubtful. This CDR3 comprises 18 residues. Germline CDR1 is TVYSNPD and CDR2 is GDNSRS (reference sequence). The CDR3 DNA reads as TGTGCCTTTAGCCCGTACTTGCACTGGGGGATTTACACCGATAAACTCATCTTT. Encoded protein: CAFSPYLHWGIYTDKLIF.